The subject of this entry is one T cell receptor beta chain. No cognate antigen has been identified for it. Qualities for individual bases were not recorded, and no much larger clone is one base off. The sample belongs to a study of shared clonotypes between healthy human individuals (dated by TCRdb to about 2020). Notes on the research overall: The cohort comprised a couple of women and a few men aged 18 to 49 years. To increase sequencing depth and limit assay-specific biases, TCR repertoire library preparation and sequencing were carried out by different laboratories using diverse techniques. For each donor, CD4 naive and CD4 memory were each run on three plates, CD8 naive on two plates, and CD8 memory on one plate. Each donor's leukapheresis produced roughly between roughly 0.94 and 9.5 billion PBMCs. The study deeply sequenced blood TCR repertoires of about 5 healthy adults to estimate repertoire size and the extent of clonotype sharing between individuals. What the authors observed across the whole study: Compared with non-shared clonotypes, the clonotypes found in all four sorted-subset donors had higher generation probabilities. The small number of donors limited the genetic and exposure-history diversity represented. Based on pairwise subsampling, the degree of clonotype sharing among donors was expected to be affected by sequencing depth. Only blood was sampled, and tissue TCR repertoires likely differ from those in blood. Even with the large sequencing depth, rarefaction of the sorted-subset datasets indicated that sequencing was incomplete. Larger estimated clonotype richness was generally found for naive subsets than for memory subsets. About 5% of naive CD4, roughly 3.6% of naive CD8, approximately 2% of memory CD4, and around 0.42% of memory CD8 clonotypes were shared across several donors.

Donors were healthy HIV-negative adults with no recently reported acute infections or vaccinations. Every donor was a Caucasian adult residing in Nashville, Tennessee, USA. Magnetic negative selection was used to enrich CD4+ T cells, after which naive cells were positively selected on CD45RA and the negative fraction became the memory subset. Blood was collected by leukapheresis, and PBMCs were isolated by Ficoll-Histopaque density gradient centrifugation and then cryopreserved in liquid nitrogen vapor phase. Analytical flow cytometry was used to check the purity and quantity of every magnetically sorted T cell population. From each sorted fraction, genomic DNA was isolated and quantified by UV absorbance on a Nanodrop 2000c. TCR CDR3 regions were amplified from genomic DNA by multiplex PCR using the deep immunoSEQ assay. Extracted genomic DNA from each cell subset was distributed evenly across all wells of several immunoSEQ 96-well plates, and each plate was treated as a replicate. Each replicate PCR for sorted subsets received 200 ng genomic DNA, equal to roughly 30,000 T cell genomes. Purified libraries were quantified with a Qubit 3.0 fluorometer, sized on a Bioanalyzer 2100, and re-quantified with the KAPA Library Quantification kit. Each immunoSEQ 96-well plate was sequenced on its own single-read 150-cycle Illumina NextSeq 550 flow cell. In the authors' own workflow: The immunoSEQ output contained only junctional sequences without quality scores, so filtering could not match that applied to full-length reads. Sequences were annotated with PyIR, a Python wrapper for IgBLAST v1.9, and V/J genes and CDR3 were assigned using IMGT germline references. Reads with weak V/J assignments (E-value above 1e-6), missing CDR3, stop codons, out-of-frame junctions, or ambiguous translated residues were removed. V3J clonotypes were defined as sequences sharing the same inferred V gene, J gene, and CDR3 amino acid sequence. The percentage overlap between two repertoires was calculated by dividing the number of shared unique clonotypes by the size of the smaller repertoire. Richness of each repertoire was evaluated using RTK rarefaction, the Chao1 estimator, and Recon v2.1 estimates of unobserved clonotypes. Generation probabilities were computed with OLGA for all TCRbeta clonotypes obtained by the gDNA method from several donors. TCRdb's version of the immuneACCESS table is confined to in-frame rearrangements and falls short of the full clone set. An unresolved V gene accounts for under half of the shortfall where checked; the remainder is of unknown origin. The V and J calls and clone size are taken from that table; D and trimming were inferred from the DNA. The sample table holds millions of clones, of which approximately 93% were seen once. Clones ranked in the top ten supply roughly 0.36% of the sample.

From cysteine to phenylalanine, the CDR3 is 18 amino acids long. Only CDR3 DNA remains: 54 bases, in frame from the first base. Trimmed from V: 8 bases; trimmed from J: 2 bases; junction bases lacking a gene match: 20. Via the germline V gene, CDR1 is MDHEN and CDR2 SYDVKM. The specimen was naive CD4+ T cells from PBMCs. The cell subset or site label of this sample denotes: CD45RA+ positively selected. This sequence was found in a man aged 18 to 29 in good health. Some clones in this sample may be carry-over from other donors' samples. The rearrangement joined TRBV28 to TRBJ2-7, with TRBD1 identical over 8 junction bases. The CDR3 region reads CASGVLARLGQGAYEQYF. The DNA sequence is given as TGTGCCAGCGGAGTATTAGCGCGACTCGGACAGGGCGCCTACGAGCAGTACTTC.